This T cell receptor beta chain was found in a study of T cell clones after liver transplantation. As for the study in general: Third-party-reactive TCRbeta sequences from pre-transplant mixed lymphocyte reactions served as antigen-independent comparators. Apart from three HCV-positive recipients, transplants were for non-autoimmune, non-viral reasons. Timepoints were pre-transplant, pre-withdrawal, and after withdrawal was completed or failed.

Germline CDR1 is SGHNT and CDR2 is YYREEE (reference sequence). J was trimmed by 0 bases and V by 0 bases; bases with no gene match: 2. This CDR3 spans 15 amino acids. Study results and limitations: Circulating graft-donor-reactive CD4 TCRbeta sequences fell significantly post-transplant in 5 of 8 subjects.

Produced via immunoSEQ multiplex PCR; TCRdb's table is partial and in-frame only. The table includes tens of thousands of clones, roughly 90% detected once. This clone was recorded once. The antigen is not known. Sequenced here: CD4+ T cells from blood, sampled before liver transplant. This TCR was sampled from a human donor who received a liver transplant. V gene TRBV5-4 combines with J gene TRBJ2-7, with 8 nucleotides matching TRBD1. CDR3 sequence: CASSLGTGNSYEQYF. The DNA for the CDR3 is TGTGCCAGCAGCTTGGGGACAGGGAACTCCTACGAGCAGTACTTC.